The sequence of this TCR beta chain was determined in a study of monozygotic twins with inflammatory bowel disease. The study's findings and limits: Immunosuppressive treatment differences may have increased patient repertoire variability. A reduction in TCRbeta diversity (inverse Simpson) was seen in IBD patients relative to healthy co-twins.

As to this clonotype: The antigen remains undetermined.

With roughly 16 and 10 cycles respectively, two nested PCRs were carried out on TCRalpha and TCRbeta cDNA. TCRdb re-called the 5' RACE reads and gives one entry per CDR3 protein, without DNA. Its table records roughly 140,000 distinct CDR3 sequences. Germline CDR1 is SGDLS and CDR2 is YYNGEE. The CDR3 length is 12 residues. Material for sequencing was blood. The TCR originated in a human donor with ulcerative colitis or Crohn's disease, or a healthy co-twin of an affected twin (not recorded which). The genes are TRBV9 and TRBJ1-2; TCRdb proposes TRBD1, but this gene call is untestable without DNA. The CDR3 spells CASSGDRDGYTF.